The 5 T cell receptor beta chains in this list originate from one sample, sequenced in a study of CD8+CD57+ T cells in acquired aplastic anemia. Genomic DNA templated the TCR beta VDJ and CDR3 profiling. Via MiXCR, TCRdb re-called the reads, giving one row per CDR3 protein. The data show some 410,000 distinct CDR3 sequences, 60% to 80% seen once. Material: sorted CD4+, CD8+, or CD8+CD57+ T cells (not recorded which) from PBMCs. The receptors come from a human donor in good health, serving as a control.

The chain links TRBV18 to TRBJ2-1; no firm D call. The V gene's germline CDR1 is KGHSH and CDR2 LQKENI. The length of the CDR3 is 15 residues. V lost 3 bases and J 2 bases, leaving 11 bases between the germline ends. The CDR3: CASSPPNDPYNEQFF. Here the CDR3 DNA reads TGTGCCAGCTCACCGCCGAATGATCCCTACAATGAGCAGTTCTTC. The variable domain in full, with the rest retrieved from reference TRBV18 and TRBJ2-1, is NAGVMQNPRHLVRRRGQEARLRCSPMKGHSHVYWYRQLPEEGLKFMVYLQKENIIDESGMPKERFSAEFPKEGPSILRIQQVVRGDSAAYFCASSPPNDPYNEQFFGPGTRLTVL.

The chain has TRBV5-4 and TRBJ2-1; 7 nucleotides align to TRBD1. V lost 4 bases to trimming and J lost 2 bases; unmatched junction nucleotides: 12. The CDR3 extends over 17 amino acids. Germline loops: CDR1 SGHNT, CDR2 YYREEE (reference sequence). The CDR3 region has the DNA TGTGCCAGCAGCGAAGCCGGTCCAGGGGGTGCCTACAATGAGCAGTTCTTC. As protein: CASSEAGPGGAYNEQFF. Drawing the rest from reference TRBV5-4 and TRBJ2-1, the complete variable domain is ETGVTQSPTHLIKTRGQQVTLRCSSQSGHNTVSWYQQALGQGPQFIFQYYREEENGRGNFPPRFSGLQFPNYSSELNVNALELDDSALYLCASSEAGPGGAYNEQFFGPGTRLTVL.

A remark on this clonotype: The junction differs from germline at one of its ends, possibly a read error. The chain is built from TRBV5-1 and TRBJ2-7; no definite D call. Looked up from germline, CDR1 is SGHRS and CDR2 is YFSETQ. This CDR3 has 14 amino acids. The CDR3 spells CASSLSVSTDEQYF. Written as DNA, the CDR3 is TGTGCCAGCAGCTTAAGCGTTAGCACAGACGAGCAGTACTTC. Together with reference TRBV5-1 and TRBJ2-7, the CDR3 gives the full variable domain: KAGVTQTPRYLIKTRGQQVTLSCSPISGHRSVSWYQQTPGQGLQFLFEYFSETQRNKGNFPGRFSGRQFSNSRSEMNVSTLELGDSALYLCASSLSVSTDEQYFGPGTRLTVT.

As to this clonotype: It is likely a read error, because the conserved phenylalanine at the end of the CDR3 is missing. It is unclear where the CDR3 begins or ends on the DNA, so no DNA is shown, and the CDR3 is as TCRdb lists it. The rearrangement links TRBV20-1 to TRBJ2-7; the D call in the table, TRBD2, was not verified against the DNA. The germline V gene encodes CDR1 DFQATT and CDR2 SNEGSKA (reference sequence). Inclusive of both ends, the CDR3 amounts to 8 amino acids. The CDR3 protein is CSANSRTS.

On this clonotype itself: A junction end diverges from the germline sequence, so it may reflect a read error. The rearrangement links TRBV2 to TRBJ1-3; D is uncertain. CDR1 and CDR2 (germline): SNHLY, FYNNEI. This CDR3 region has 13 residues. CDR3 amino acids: CASSYRPGKTIYF. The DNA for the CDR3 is TGTGCCAGCTCCTACCGGCCTGGAAAGACCATATATTTT. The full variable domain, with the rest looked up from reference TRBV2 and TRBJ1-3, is EPEVTQTPSHQVTQMGQEVILRCVPISNHLYFYWYRQILGQKVEFLVSFYNNEISEKSEIFDDQFSVERPDGSNFTLKIRSTKLEDSAMYFCASSYRPGKTIYFGEGSWLTVV.